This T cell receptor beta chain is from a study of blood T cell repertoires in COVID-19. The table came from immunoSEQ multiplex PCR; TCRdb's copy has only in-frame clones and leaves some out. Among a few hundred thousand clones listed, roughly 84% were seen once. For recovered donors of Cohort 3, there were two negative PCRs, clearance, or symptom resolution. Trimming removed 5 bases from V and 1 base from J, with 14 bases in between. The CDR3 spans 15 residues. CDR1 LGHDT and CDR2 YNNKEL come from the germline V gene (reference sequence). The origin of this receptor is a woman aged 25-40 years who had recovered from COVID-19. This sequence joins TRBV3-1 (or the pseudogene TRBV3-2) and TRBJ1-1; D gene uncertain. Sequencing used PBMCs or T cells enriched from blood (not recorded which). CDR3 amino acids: CASSSHAGGNTEAFF. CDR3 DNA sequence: TGTGCCAGCAGCTCACATGCGGGAGGGAACACTGAAGCTTTCTTT.